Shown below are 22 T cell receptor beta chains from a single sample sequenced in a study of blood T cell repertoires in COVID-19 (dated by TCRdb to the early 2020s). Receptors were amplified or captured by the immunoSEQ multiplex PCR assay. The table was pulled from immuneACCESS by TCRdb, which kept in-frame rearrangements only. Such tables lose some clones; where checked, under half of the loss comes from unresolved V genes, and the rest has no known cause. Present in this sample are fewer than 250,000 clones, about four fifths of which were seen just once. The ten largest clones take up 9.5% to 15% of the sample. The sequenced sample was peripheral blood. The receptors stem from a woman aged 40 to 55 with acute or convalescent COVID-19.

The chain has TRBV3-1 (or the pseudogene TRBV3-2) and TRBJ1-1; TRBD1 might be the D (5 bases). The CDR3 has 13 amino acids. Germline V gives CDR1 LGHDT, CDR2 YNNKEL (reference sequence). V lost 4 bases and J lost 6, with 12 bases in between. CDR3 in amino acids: CASSRQTLPEAFF. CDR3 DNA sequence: TGTGCCAGCAGCCGACAGACCCTCCCTGAAGCTTTCTTT.

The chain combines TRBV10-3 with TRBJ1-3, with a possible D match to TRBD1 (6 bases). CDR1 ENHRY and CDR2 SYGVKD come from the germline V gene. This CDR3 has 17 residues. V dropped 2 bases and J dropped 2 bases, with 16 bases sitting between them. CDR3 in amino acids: CAISEPRKDRTGNTIYF. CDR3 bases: TGTGCCATCAGTGAGCCTAGGAAAGACAGGACTGGAAACACCATATATTTT.

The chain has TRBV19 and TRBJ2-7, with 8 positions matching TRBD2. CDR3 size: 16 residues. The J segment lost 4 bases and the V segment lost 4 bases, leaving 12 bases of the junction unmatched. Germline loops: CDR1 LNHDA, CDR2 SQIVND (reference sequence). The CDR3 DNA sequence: TGTGCCAGTAGTAGCGGAATCGAGCGGGGGAGATACGAGCAGTACTTC. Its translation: CASSSGIERGRYEQYF.

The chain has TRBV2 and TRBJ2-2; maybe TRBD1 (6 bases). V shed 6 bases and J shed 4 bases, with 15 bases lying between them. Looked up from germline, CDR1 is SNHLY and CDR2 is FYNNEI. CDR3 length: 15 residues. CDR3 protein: CASRSWDMPTGELFF. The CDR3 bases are TGTGCCAGCAGGTCGTGGGACATGCCCACCGGGGAGCTGTTTTTT.

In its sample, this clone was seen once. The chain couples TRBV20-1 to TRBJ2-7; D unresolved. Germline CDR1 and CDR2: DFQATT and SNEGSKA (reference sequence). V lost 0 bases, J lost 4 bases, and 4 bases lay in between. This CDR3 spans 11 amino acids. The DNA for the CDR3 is TGCAGTGCTAGAGAACGGTACGAGCAGTACTTC. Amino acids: CSARERYEQYF.

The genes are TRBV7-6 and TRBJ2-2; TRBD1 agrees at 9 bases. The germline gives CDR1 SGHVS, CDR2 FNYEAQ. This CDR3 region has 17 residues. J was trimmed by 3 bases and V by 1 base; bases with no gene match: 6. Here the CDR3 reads CASSLVGRDRDTGELFF. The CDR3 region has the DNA TGTGCCAGCAGCTTAGTTGGCCGGGACAGGGACACCGGGGAGCTGTTTTTT.

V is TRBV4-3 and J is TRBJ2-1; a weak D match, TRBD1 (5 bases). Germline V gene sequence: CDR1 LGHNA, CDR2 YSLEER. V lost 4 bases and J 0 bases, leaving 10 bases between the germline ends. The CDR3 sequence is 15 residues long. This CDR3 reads CASSRGTSSYNEQFF. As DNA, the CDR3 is TGCGCCAGCAGCCGGGGCACCAGCTCCTACAATGAGCAGTTCTTC.

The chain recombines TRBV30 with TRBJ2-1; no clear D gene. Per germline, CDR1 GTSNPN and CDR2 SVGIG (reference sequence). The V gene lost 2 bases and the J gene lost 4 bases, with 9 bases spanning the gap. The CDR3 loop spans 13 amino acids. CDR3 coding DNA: TGTGCCTGGAGTATCTACGGTTACAATGAGCAGTTCTTC. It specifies CAWSIYGYNEQFF.

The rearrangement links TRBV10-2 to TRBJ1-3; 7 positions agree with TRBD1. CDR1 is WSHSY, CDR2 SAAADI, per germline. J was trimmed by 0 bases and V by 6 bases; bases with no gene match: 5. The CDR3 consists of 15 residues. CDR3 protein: CASRAGTVSGNTIYF. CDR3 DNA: TGCGCCAGCAGGGCCGGGACAGTCTCTGGAAACACCATATATTTT.

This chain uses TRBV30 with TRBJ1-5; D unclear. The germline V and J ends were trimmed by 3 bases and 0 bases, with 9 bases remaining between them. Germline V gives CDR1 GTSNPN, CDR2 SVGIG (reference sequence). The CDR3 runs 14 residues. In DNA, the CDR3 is TGTGCCTGGAGGGCAGGCTTTAGCAATCAGCCCCAGCATTTT. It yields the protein CAWRAGFSNQPQHF.

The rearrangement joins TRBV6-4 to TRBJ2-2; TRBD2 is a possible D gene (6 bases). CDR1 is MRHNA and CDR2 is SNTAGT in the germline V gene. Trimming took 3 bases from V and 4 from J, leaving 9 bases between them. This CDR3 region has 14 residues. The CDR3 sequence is CASSEWRATGELFF. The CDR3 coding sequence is TGTGCCAGCAGTGAGTGGAGGGCCACCGGGGAGCTGTTTTTT.

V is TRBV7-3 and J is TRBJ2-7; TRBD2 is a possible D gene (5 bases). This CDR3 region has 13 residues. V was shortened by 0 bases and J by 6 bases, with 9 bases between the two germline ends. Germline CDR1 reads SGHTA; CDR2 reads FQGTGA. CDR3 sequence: CASSLTFGSEQYF. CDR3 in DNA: TGTGCCAGCAGCTTAACGTTTGGGAGCGAGCAGTACTTC.

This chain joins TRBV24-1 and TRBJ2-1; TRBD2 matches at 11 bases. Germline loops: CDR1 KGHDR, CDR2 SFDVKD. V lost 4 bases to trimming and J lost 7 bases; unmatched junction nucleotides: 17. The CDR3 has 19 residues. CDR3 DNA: TGTGCCACCAGTGACGCGGGACTAGCGGTAACCTTAACTGGTAATGAGCAGTTCTTC. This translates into CATSDAGLAVTLTGNEQFF.

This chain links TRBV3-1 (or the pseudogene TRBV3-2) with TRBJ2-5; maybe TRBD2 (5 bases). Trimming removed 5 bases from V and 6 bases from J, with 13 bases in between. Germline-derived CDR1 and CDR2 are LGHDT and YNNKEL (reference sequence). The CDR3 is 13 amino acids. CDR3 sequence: CASSVGRVKTQYF. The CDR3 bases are TGTGCCAGCAGCGTCGGGCGGGTAAAGACCCAGTACTTC.

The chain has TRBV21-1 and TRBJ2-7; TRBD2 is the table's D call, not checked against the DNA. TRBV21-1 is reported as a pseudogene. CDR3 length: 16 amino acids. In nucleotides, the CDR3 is TGTGCCAGCCCCCAAGTAGCGGGGGGTCATTACTACGAGCAGTACTTC. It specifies CASPQVAGGHYYEQYF.

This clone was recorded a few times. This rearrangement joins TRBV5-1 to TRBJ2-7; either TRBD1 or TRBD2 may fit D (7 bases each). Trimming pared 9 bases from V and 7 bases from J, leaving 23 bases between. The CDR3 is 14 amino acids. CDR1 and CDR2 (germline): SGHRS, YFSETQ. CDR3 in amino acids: CATREGARLGEQYF. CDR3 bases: TGCGCCACCAGGGAGGGGGCAAGACTCGGAGAGCAGTACTTC.

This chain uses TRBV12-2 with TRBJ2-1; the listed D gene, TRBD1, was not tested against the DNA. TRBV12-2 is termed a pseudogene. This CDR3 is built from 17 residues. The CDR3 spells CASRLAEGGQEYNEQFF. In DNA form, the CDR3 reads TGTGCAAGTCGCTTAGCGGAGGGGGGACAGGAATACAATGAGCAGTTCTTC.

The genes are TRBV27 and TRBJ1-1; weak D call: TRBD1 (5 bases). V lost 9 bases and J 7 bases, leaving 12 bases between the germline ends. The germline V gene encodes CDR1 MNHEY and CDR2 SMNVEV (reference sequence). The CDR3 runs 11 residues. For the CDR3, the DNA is TGTGCCAGTCTTCAGGGATTTGAAGCTTTCTTT. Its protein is CASLQGFEAFF.

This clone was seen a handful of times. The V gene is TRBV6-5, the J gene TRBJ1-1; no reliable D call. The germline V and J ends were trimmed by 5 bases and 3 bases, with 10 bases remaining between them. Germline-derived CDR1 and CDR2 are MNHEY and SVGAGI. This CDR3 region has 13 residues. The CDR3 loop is CASSPYRDTEAFF. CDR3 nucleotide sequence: TGTGCCAGCAGTCCATACCGGGACACTGAAGCTTTCTTT.

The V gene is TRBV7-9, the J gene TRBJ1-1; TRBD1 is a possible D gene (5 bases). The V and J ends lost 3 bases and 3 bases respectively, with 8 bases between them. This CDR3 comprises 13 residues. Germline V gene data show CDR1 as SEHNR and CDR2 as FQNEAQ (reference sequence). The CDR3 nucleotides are TGTGCCAGCAGCTTTCGCAGGGACACTGAAGCTTTCTTT. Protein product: CASSFRRDTEAFF.

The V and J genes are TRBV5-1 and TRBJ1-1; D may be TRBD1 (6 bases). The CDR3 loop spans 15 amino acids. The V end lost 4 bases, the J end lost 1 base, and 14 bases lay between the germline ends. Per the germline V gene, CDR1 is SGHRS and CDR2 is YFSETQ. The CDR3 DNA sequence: TGCGCCAGCAGCCCGGTCGCCAGGGGGAACACTGAAGCTTTCTTT. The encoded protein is CASSPVARGNTEAFF.

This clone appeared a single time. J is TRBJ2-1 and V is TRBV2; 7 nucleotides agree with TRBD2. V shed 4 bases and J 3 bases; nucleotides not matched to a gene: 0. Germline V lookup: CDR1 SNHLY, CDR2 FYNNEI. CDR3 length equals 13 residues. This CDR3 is CASSGTSYNEQFF. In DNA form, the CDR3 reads TGTGCCAGCAGTGGGACTAGCTACAATGAGCAGTTCTTC.